These T cell receptor beta chains were read from a single sample in a study of glioma-infiltrating T cells. TCRdb independently ran MiXCR on the multiplex PCR reads; one entry per CDR3 protein. Of more than 90,000 distinct CDR3 sequences listed, approximately 42% were seen once; the top ten hold 30% to 40%. Sequencing used glioma tissue, nonneoplastic brain tissue, or PBMCs (not recorded which). Receptors originate from a human donor with low-grade glioma or glioblastoma, undergoing nonglioma brain surgery, or in good health (not recorded which). CDR3s include the opening cysteine and the closing phenylalanine or tryptophan. A D gene is named only where the DNA matches it firmly. For some rows the clone size is stated as once, few or many, or as a class when expanded; others skip it.

d_call: -
v_call: TRBV19
clone_size: many
j_call: TRBJ1-1
cdr3_aa: CASRPPGIRRMNTEAFF
cdr3_nt: TGTGCCAGTAGACCCCCTGGTATAAGGAGAATGAACACTGAAGCTTTCTTT

d_call: TRBD2
v_call: TRBV4-2
clone_size: many
j_call: TRBJ2-1
cdr3_aa: CASSQWTSGSNEQFF
cdr3_nt: TGTGCCAGCAGCCAGTGGACTAGCGGGAGTAATGAGCAGTTCTTC

d_call: TRBD2
v_call: TRBV7-6
clone_size: many
j_call: TRBJ2-1
cdr3_aa: CASSTQTSGVNEQFF
cdr3_nt: TGTGCCAGCAGCACTCAGACTAGCGGGGTGAATGAGCAGTTCTTC

d_call: -
v_call: TRBV7-3
clone_size: many
j_call: TRBJ2-6
cdr3_aa: CASSLRGRYSGANVLTF
cdr3_nt: TGTGCCAGCAGCTTAAGGGGACGGTACTCTGGGGCCAACGTCCTGACTTTC

d_call: -
v_call: TRBV20-1
clone_size: many
j_call: TRBJ1-2
cdr3_aa: CSAPADAYYGYTF
cdr3_nt: TGCAGTGCCCCCGCCGATGCCTACTATGGCTACACCTTC

d_call: -
v_call: TRBV4-1
clone_size: -
j_call: TRBJ1-5
cdr3_aa: CASGQEQVRNQPQHF
cdr3_nt: TGCGCCAGCGGCCAAGAACAAGTTAGGAATCAGCCCCAGCATTTT

d_call: -
v_call: TRBV19
clone_size: many
j_call: TRBJ1-2
cdr3_aa: CASSADRIVNYGYTF
cdr3_nt: TGTGCCAGTAGTGCCGACAGGATCGTTAACTATGGCTACACCTTC

d_call: -
v_call: TRBV14
clone_size: many
j_call: TRBJ1-1
cdr3_aa: CASSRQENTEAFF
cdr3_nt: TGTGCCAGCAGCCGACAGGAGAACACTGAAGCTTTCTTT

d_call: -
v_call: TRBV28
clone_size: many
j_call: TRBJ2-3
cdr3_aa: CASSPSRDTQYF
cdr3_nt: TGTGCCAGCAGTCCATCTAGGGATACGCAGTATTTT

d_call: -
v_call: TRBV3-1
clone_size: many
j_call: TRBJ2-7
cdr3_aa: CASSQSQVGGSYEQYF
cdr3_nt: TGTGCCAGCAGCCAAAGTCAGGTCGGTGGCTCCTACGAGCAGTACTTC

d_call: -
v_call: TRBV7-2
clone_size: -
j_call: TRBJ2-1
cdr3_aa: CASSLKEVGGSYNEQFF
cdr3_nt: TGTGCCAGCAGCTTGAAGGAAGTAGGGGGGAGCTACAATGAGCAGTTCTTC

d_call: TRBD1
v_call: TRBV7-9
clone_size: -
j_call: TRBJ1-5
cdr3_aa: CASRQMGQGAIENPPQHF
cdr3_nt: TGTGCCAGCAGACAAATGGGACAGGGGGCTATAGAAAATCCGCCCCAGCATTTT

d_call: TRBD2
v_call: TRBV19
clone_size: -
j_call: TRBJ2-6
cdr3_aa: CAVSPLWPSGRVGANVLTF
cdr3_nt: TGTGCCGTCTCACCCCTCTGGCCTAGCGGGAGGGTTGGGGCCAACGTCCTGACTTTC

d_call: -
v_call: TRBV18
clone_size: few
j_call: TRBJ1-6
cdr3_aa: CASSPSEGGLSPLHF
cdr3_nt: TGTGCCAGCTCACCTTCTGAAGGGGGACTTTCACCCCTCCACTTT